The TCR beta chain under discussion was sequenced for a study of cytomegalovirus exposure and HLA in healthy donors. Whole-study findings and limits: Cytomegalovirus association was listed for about 150 TCR beta chains. Across HLA loci, a later analysis found differing TCR association rates, with DRB1 most and HLA-C fewest. Later findings reportedly placed an Asian-associated ancestry cluster below the roughly 730-donor mean for N-insertions.

A note on this clone: Its antigen remains unknown.

The germline gives CDR1 WNHNN, CDR2 SYGVQD (reference sequence). The germline V and J ends were trimmed by 2 bases and 6 bases, with 11 bases remaining between them. The CDR3 length is 13 residues. The study ran its PCR with 60 Vbeta and 13 Jbeta primers. This table comes from immunoSEQ multiplex PCR, and its TCRdb copy is limited to in-frame clones, with some not included. The table has fewer than 250,000 clones, around 85% seen once. The genes are TRBV10-1 and TRBJ2-7, with D tentatively TRBD1 (5 bases). The TCR comes from a human donor in good health. The specimen was PBMCs. CDR3 region: CASSEPGIGEQYF. DNA of the CDR3: TGCGCCAGCAGTGAGCCAGGGATCGGCGAGCAGTACTTC.